This T cell receptor (beta chain) was sequenced during a study of CD8 T cells in ankylosing spondylitis. With 3 bases removed from V and 5 bases from J, the gap between germline ends came to 14 bases. The CDR3 length is 14 residues. CDR1 and CDR2 from the germline V gene are DFQATT and SNEGSKA (reference sequence). This clonotype appeared many times. Generation of TCR beta libraries employed quantitative 5'-RACE incorporating molecular barcodes. TCRdb independently ran MiXCR on the 5' RACE reads; one entry per CDR3 protein. The table shows 250,000 to 400,000 distinct CDR3 sequences, with 11% occurring only once.

This clonotype was obtained from a female donor with ankylosing spondylitis or in good health (not recorded which). The genes are TRBV20-1 and TRBJ2-1; D is undetermined. Sequencing was carried out using blood, either unsorted or a sorted T cell fraction (not recorded which). In DNA form, the CDR3 reads TGCAGTGCTAGTTCCCCCGGCACCAACAATGAGCAGTTCTTC. Its protein product is CSASSPGTNNEQFF.